Listed below are T cell receptor beta chains from one sample, sequenced in a study of radiotherapy plus CTLA-4 blockade in lung cancer. The table came from immunoSEQ multiplex PCR; TCRdb's copy has only in-frame clones and leaves some out. In the table there are approximately 90,000 clones, 83% of which are singletons. The source was peripheral blood, collected from a patient treated with radiotherapy plus ipilimumab. The receptors here all came from a human donor with non-small cell lung cancer who had stable disease on radiotherapy plus ipilimumab. Both conserved end residues are trimmed from each CDR3.

V gene	J gene	CDR3 protein
TRBV28	TRBJ1-4	ASSTRAGGNEKLF
TRBV10-1	TRBJ2-1	ASSDDEQF
TRBV27	TRBJ1-5	ASRLGTVGQPQH
TRBV7-2	TRBJ2-7	ASSLIYEQY
TRBV5-8	TRBJ1-2	ASSPRDRDYGYT
TRBV5-1	TRBJ2-3	ASSLGSLSVGTDTQY
TRBV5-6	TRBJ2-1	ASSLFESSEQF
TRBV9	TRBJ1-3	ASSYSPTGGTGNTIY
TRBV29-1	TRBJ1-2	SVSGGQGLAYGYT
TRBV27	TRBJ2-1	ASSSLKTSGSQYNEQF
TRBV27	TRBJ1-2	ASSWRRERNGYT
TRBV7-9	TRBJ2-1	ASSSDQRILYNEQF
TRBV9	TRBJ1-3	ASSVAAGISGNTIY
TRBV5-1	TRBJ2-7	ASRVTGTSLYEQY
TRBV5-1	TRBJ2-5	ASYPGLGGETQY
TRBV19	TRBJ2-1	ASSPGQGGLREQF
TRBV7-9	TRBJ2-5	ASSPTEGLSETQY
TRBV28	TRBJ2-1	ASSLQAGIYNEQF
TRBV18	TRBJ1-2	ASSLRDTKANYGYT
TRBV25-1	TRBJ2-5	ASSENSGNQETQY